The T cell receptor beta chain under discussion was sequenced for a study of shared clonotypes between healthy human individuals. Study-wide points: Researchers sampled blood only, noting tissue repertoires likely differ.

CDR3 length: 15 amino acids. Looked up from germline, CDR1 is SGHRS and CDR2 is YFSETQ. V lost 0 bases and J 0 bases, leaving 10 bases between the germline ends. Only in-frame clones appear in the TCRdb table, and some are missing; sequencing was by immunoSEQ multiplex PCR. Here the sample spans a few hundred thousand clones, 65% to 80% being singletons. Notes on this clone: The antigen remains unidentified.

Those who donated, Caucasian adults without exception, all lived in Nashville, Tennessee. Source material: PBMCs. The V and J genes are TRBV5-1 and TRBJ2-7; D gene unclear. The TCR sequence derives from a woman aged 40-49 years in good health. Some clones in this sample may be carry-over from other donors' samples. As DNA, the CDR3 is TGCGCCAGCAGCTTGGAGGGCAGTAGCTCCTACGAGCAGTACTTC. Translation: CASSLEGSSSYEQYF.